The 23 T cell receptor beta chains listed next were all sequenced from one sample in a study of blood T cell repertoires in COVID-19. Clones were sequenced by immunoSEQ multiplex PCR, and TCRdb holds only the in-frame ones, with some missing. Of just under 60,000 clones listed, around 87% were seen once; the top ten hold about 7.4%. The source material was peripheral blood. Receptor source: a human donor with active COVID-19. The donor label of this sample is uncertain.

The CDR3 DNA follows: TGTGCCAGCAGTTTAGCGGTGAGCTCCTACAATGAGCAGTTCTTC. Translation: CASSLAVSSYNEQFF. V usage is TRBV27 and J usage is TRBJ2-1; D gene uncertain. The germline V and J ends were trimmed by 2 bases and 0 bases, with 8 bases remaining between them. The CDR3 totals 15 residues. Germline assignment: CDR1 MNHEY and CDR2 SMNVEV (reference sequence).

The chain recombines TRBV24-1 with TRBJ2-3, with D unclear. The ends were cut back, 3 bases at V and 5 bases at J, with 14 bases in the middle. CDR3 size: 15 residues. Germline loops: CDR1 KGHDR, CDR2 SFDVKD. The CDR3 region is CATSDQADKRDTQYF. The CDR3 DNA follows: TGTGCCACCAGTGATCAGGCAGATAAAAGAGATACGCAGTATTTT.

This clone was counted a few times. J is TRBJ2-3 and V is TRBV7-9; TRBD2 matches at 9 bases. The CDR3 is made up of 15 amino acids. Germline lookup yields CDR1 SEHNR and CDR2 FQNEAQ (reference sequence). The ends lost 6 bases at V and 2 bases at J; junction bases unmatched: 6. This chain's CDR3 is CASRSRLAVTDTQYF. The CDR3 DNA is TGTGCCAGCAGATCAAGACTAGCGGTCACAGATACGCAGTATTTT.

The sample holds one count of this clone. This sequence joins TRBV5-1 and TRBJ1-6; D possibly corresponds to TRBD1 (6 bases). The CDR3 contains 15 residues. Between the trimmed V and J ends, which lost 0 bases and 4 bases, there was a span of 8 bases. Germline V gene lookup returns CDR1 SGHRS and CDR2 YFSETQ. CDR3 DNA: TGCGCCAGCAGCTTGGAGCAGGGGTATAATTCACCCCTCCACTTT. Amino acids: CASSLEQGYNSPLHF.

The gene calls are TRBV7-3 and TRBJ2-5, with TRBD2 matching over 9 bases. V gave up 0 bases and J gave up 8 bases; unmatched junction bases: 7. Germline assignment: CDR1 SGHTA and CDR2 FQGTGA. This CDR3 spans 15 amino acids. The CDR3 region is CASSLTGNSGSTQYF. The CDR3, as DNA: TGTGCCAGCAGCTTAACCGGAAATAGCGGGAGCACCCAGTACTTC. The variable domain in full, completed from reference TRBV7-3 and TRBJ2-5, reads GAGVSQTPSNKVTEKGKYVELRCDPISGHTALYWYRQSLGQGPEFLIYFQGTGAADDSGLPNDRFFAVRPEGSVSTLKIQRTERGDSAVYLCASSLTGNSGSTQYFGPGTRLLVL.

The chain couples TRBV9 to TRBJ2-4; 15 bases are a match to TRBD2. The germline V gene encodes CDR1 SGDLS and CDR2 YYNGEE. J gave up 2 bases and V 2 bases, and 8 bases lay outside the gene matches. The length of the CDR3 is 19 residues. In nucleotides, the CDR3 is TGTGCCAGCAGCGTTGGGACTAGCGGGAGGCAGGGAACCAAAAACATTCAGTACTTC. It codes for CASSVGTSGRQGTKNIQYF.

V is TRBV11-2 and J is TRBJ2-7; D is possibly TRBD1 (5 bases). Germline-derived CDR1 and CDR2 are SGHAT and FQNNGV. The germline V and J ends were trimmed by 6 bases and 4 bases, with 13 bases remaining between them. This CDR3 is built from 13 residues. This CDR3 is CASSSTDRYEQYF. CDR3 nucleotide sequence: TGTGCCAGCAGTTCCACCGACAGATACGAGCAGTACTTC. The full variable domain, its missing parts supplied by reference TRBV11-2 and TRBJ2-7, is EAGVAQSPRYKIIEKRQSVAFWCNPISGHATLYWYQQILGQGPKLLIQFQNNGVVDDSQLPKDRFSAERLKGVDSTLKIQPAKLEDSAVYLCASSSTDRYEQYFGPGTRLTVT.

The chain recombines TRBV24-1 with TRBJ2-2; TRBD1 might be the D (5 bases). Per germline, CDR1 KGHDR and CDR2 SFDVKD. This CDR3 is built from 14 residues. Trimming removed 6 bases from V and 1 base from J, with 8 bases in between. The CDR3 DNA follows: TGTGCCACCAGTCGCCAGGGGAACACCGGGGAGCTGTTTTTT. It specifies CATSRQGNTGELFF.

The rearrangement links TRBV29-1 to TRBJ1-1; D is ambiguous. Germline CDR1 and CDR2: SQVTM and ANQGSEA. V was trimmed by 6 bases and J by 0 bases, leaving 14 bases between them. The CDR3 spans 14 residues. The CDR3 region has the DNA TGCAGCGTCCGAGGCAGAGGGATGAACACTGAAGCTTTCTTT. As protein: CSVRGRGMNTEAFF.

The rearrangement links TRBV14 to TRBJ2-7, with D perhaps TRBD1 (5 bases). Trimming took 0 bases from V and 4 from J, leaving 10 bases between them. This CDR3 has 14 residues. Germline CDR1 SGHDN, CDR2 FVKESK. The CDR3 nucleotides read TGTGCCAGCAGCCAAGAGTCAGGGAAGTACGAGCAGTACTTC. Amino acids: CASSQESGKYEQYF.

This chain joins TRBV6-1 and TRBJ1-2; maybe TRBD1 (6 bases). CDR3 length: 13 amino acids. Deletions cut 2 bases from V and 4 bases from J, with 8 bases between. Per the germline V gene, CDR1 is MNHNS and CDR2 is SASEGT. CDR3 DNA: TGTGCCAGCAGTGAAACAGGGTTCTATGGCTACACCTTC. It is translated as CASSETGFYGYTF.

The chain employs TRBV10-3 and TRBJ2-3; 7 positions agree with TRBD2. The CDR3 contains 14 residues. Looked up from germline, CDR1 is ENHRY and CDR2 is SYGVKD. V lost 8 bases and J lost 2; bases outside the gene matches: 7. Here the CDR3 DNA reads TGTGCCATCGCGGCTAGCGGACTCACAGATACGCAGTATTTT. Protein: CAIAASGLTDTQYF.

The gene calls are TRBV29-1 and TRBJ1-5; TRBD1 might be the D (6 bases). CDR3 size: 15 residues. Germline V CDR1 and CDR2: SQVTM, ANQGSEA. Trimming stripped 5 bases from V and 2 bases from J, with 16 bases between. Here the CDR3 DNA reads TGCAGCGTTCGTACAGGGTGGGAAGGCAATCAGCCCCAGCATTTT. Translation gives CSVRTGWEGNQPQHF.

This clone was recorded once. The chain links TRBV5-6 to TRBJ2-2, with a possible D match to TRBD1 (6 bases). The CDR3 sequence is 16 residues long. V was pared by 5 bases and J by 5 bases, with 19 bases between. CDR1 is SGHDT, CDR2 YYEEEE, per germline. DNA for the CDR3: TGTGCCAGCAGTTTGACAGGACCCGTGGGAACCGGGGAGCTGTTTTTT. As protein: CASSLTGPVGTGELFF.

The V gene is TRBV29-1, the J gene TRBJ1-1; a possible D gene is TRBD1 (6 bases). Germline values: CDR1 SQVTM, CDR2 ANQGSEA. The CDR3 runs to 16 residues. With 0 bases removed from V and 4 bases from J, the gap between germline ends came to 18 bases. The CDR3 nucleotides read TGCAGCGTTGAAGAGTGGGCAGGGGAAGGAATCACTGAAGCTTTCTTT. Its translation is CSVEEWAGEGITEAFF.

The chain has TRBV4-2 and TRBJ2-3; perhaps TRBD2 as D (6 bases). Trimming left V 4 bases short and J 2 bases short, with 13 bases between. Germline V gene lookup returns CDR1 LGHNA and CDR2 YNFKEQ. The CDR3 extends over 15 amino acids. This chain's CDR3 is CASSLIGGNTDTQYF. DNA of the CDR3: TGTGCCAGCAGCCTTATCGGCGGGAACACAGATACGCAGTATTTT.

This clone came up once. The genes are TRBV11-3 and TRBJ2-1, with 9 nucleotides matching TRBD2. CDR1 SGHNT and CDR2 YENEEA come from the germline V gene. V was clipped by 3 bases and J by 4 bases; unmatched bases: 4. The CDR3 is 15 amino acids. DNA of the CDR3: TGTGCCAGCAGCTTTAGCGGGAGTCGGTACAATGAGCAGTTCTTC. It specifies CASSFSGSRYNEQFF.

The J gene is TRBJ2-2, the V gene TRBV5-1, with a weak D call TRBD2 (5 bases). V lost 4 bases to trimming and J lost 2 bases, with 12 bases between them. Germline CDR1 and CDR2: SGHRS and YFSETQ. The CDR3 covers 15 residues. This CDR3 is CASSVSAANTGELFF. The DNA for the CDR3 is TGCGCCAGCAGCGTGTCAGCGGCCAACACCGGGGAGCTGTTTTTT.

The V call is TRBV11-2, the J call TRBJ2-3; 8 nucleotides line up with TRBD1. Germline V gene data show CDR1 as SGHAT and CDR2 as FQNNGV. This CDR3 spans 14 amino acids. J gave up 4 bases and V 0 bases, and 0 bases lay outside the gene matches. The CDR3 region has the DNA TGTGCCAGCAGCTTAGACAGGGGGCCAGATACGCAGTATTTT. Translated, it gives CASSLDRGPDTQYF.

This rearrangement joins TRBV20-1 to TRBJ2-7; 8 positions agree with TRBD1. The CDR3 sequence is 12 residues long. The J segment lost 3 bases and the V segment lost 3 bases, leaving 1 base of the junction unmatched. The germline V gene has CDR1 DFQATT and CDR2 SNEGSKA (reference sequence). CDR3 sequence (DNA): TGCAGTGCTAGTACAGGGGGCTACGAGCAGTACTTC. Translated: CSASTGGYEQYF.

The chain is built from TRBV10-3 and TRBJ2-1; perhaps TRBD1 as D (6 bases). The CDR3 spans 12 residues. V was pared by 5 bases and J by 8 bases, with 10 bases between. The germline gives CDR1 ENHRY, CDR2 SYGVKD. The CDR3 sequence: CAISRTDYEQFF. In DNA, the CDR3 is TGTGCCATCAGTCGGACAGACTATGAGCAGTTCTTC.

The gene calls are TRBV6-2 or TRBV6-3 and TRBJ2-1, with D unresolved. The germline V and J ends were trimmed by 5 bases and 6 bases, with 8 bases remaining between them. Germline CDR1 and CDR2: MNHEY and SVGEGT. The CDR3 has 12 residues. DNA of the CDR3: TGTGCCAGCAGTATCACACGCAATGAGCAGTTCTTC. It encodes CASSITRNEQFF.

The rearrangement uses TRBV10-3 and TRBJ1-6; D remains unclear. This CDR3 has 15 amino acids. Germline values: CDR1 ENHRY, CDR2 SYGVKD. Deletions cut 8 bases from V and 0 bases from J, with 11 bases between. The CDR3 sequence: CAIAESSSYNSPLHF. The CDR3 DNA is TGTGCCATCGCCGAAAGTAGCTCCTATAATTCACCCCTCCACTTT.